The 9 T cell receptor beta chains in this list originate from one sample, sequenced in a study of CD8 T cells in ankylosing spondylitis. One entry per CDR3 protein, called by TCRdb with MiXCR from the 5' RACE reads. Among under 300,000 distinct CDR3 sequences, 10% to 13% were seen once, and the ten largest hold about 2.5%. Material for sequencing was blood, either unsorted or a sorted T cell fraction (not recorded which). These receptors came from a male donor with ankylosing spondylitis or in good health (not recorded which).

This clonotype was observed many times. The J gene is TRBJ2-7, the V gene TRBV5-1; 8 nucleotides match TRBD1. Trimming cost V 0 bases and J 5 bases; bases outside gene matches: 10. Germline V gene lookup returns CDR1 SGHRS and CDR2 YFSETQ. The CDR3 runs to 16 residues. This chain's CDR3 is CASSLVFTGGSDEQYF. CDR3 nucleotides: TGCGCCAGCAGCTTGGTCTTCACAGGGGGTAGTGACGAGCAGTACTTC.

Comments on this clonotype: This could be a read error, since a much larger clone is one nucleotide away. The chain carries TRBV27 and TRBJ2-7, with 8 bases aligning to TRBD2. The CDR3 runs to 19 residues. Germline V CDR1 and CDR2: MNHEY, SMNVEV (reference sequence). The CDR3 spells CASSYSGVVAGGLSYGQYF. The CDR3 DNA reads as TGTGCCAGCAGTTATAGCGGGGTAGTCGCGGGAGGCCTCTCCTACGGGCAGTACTTC.

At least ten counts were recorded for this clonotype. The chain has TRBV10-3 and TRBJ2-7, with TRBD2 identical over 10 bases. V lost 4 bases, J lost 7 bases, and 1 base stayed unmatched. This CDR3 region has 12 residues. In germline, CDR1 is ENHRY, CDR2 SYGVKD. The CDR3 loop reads CAISVSGREQYF. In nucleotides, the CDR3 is TGTGCCATCAGTGTTAGCGGGAGGGAGCAGTACTTC.

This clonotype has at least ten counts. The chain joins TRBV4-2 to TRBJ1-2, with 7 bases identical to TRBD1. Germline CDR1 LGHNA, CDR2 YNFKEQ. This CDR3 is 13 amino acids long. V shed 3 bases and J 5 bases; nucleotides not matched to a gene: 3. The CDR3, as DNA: TGTGCCAGCAGCCAGAGGGACAGTTATGGCTACACCTTC. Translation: CASSQRDSYGYTF.

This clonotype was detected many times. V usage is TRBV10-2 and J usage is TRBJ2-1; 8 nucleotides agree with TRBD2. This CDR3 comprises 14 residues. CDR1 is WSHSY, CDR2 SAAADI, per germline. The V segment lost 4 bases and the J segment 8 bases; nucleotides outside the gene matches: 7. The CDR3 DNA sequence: TGCGCCAGCAGTGTCACCGGGACTAGGGATGAGCAGTTCTTC. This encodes CASSVTGTRDEQFF.

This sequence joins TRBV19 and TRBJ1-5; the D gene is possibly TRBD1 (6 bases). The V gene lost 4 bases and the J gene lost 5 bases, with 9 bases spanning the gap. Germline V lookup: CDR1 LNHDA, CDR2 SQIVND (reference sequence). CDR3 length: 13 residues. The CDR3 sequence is CASSKDSDQPQHF. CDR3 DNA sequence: TGTGCCAGTAGTAAGGACAGCGATCAGCCCCAGCATTTT.

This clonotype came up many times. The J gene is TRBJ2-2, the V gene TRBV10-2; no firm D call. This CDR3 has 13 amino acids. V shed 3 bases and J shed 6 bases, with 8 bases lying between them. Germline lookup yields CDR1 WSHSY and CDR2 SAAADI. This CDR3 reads CASSEKGSGELFF. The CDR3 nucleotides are TGCGCCAGCAGTGAAAAAGGGTCCGGGGAGCTGTTTTTT.

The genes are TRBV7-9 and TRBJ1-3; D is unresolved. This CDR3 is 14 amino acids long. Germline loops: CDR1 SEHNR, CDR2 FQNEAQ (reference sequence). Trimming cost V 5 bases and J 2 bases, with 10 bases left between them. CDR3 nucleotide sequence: TGTGCCAGCAGCGATTCAGGAACTGGAAACACCATATATTTT. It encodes CASSDSGTGNTIYF.

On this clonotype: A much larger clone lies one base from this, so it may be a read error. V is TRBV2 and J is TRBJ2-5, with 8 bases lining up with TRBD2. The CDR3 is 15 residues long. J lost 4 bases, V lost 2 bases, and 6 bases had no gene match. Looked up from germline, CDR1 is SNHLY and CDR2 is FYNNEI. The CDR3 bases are TGTGCCAGCAGTGAAAGGTCGCGGGGGGTAGAGACCCAGTACTTC. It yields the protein CASSERSRGVETQYF.